A selection of T cell receptor beta chains follows, all from one sample in a study of CD8+ T cells in alopecia areata. Only in-frame clones appear in the TCRdb table, and some are missing; sequencing was by immunoSEQ multiplex PCR. The table shows fewer than 250,000 clones, with about two fifths occurring only once. The sample was CD4+ T cells sorted from blood, taken at approximately week 31, from a patient treated with tofacitinib. These receptors all come from a human donor with alopecia areata. Each CDR3 is given with its conserved first and last residue. Fields, in order: D gene, clone size, V gene, J gene, CDR3 DNA, CDR3 protein. The D gene is left open where the match is weak. A row's size may be missing; if present it is once, few, many or a size class.

>TRBD1|-|TRBV30|TRBJ1-1
TGTGCCTGGAGCCCAGACAGGGTGAACACTGAAGCTTTCTTT
CAWSPDRVNTEAFF
>-|-|TRBV29-1|TRBJ1-5
TGCAGCGTTCGAGGGCAGGGTAATCAGCCCCAGCATTTT
CSVRGQGNQPQHF
>TRBD1|-|TRBV28|TRBJ1-6
TGTGCCAGCAGCCAGACAGGGGGAGGCTCACCCCTCCACTTT
CASSQTGGGSPLHF
>-|-|TRBV2|TRBJ2-2
TGTGCCAGCATAGGCACAGTGGGACACACCGGGGAGCTGTTTTTT
CASIGTVGHTGELFF
>TRBD2|once|TRBV5-4|TRBJ2-1
TGTGCCAGCAGGACCGGGACTAGCTCCTACAATGAGCAGTTCTTC
CASRTGTSSYNEQFF
>-|-|TRBV5-1|TRBJ2-1
TGCGCCAGCAGCTTGGATTCCTACAATGAGCAGTTCTTC
CASSLDSYNEQFF
>-|few|TRBV30|TRBJ2-7
TGTGCCTGGAGTAGAGGGCCAACCTACGAGCAGTACTTC
CAWSRGPTYEQYF
>-|few|TRBV29-1|TRBJ1-1
TGCAGCGTTGGTAATGTGGGGGTATCAAGGAACACTGAAGCTTTCTTT
CSVGNVGVSRNTEAFF
>-|-|TRBV5-1|TRBJ2-5
TGCGCCAGCAGCTCCTCTACCCGACTCAACTTGGAGACCCAGTACTTC
CASSSSTRLNLETQYF
>TRBD1|-|TRBV7-9|TRBJ1-6
TGTGCCAGCAGCCCCCGGACAGGGGGTAGACTTAATTCACCCCTCCACTTT
CASSPRTGGRLNSPLHF
>TRBD1|-|TRBV5-5|TRBJ2-1
TGTGCCAGCAGCTGGGACCGGGACAGGGTCGGCAATGAGCAGTTCTTC
CASSWDRDRVGNEQFF
>-|few|TRBV5-1|TRBJ2-3
TGCGCCAGCAGCTTCCGGGACGGATTTACAGATACGCAGTATTTT
CASSFRDGFTDTQYF
>-|few|TRBV6-5|TRBJ2-6
TGTGCCAGCAGTTACTCTGGGGCCAACGTCCTGACTTTC
CASSYSGANVLTF
>-|-|TRBV5-4|TRBJ1-4
TGTGCCAGCAGCACCGGCCAACAAGTGGGTGAAAAACTGTTTTTT
CASSTGQQVGEKLFF
>TRBD1|-|TRBV25-1|TRBJ1-5
TGTGCCAGCAATTCCGGACAGGGGAGCAATCAGCCCCAGCATTTT
CASNSGQGSNQPQHF
>-|few|TRBV19|TRBJ1-1
TGTGCCAGTAGTATCAGGATTGAAGCTTTCTTT
CASSIRIEAFF
>TRBD1|-|TRBV15|TRBJ1-2
TGTGCCACCAGCAGAGTCCCAGGGGGCCTCTCCTATGGCTACACCTTC
CATSRVPGGLSYGYTF
>TRBD1|few|TRBV7-8|TRBJ1-6
TGTGCCAGCAGCCACCGGGACAGGATTTATAATTCACCCCTCCACTTT
CASSHRDRIYNSPLHF
>-|-|TRBV29-1|TRBJ1-2
TGCAGCGTCCGGAGGGGTGACTATGGCTACACCTTC
CSVRRGDYGYTF
>TRBD2|-|TRBV30|TRBJ2-1
TGTGCCTGGAGTGGACTAGCTTTGAATCGTGAGCAGTTCTTC
CAWSGLALNREQFF
>-|-|TRBV5-1|TRBJ2-6
TGCGCCAGCCTAGACACGTCTGGGGCCAACGTCCTGACTTTC
CASLDTSGANVLTF
>-|-|TRBV6-1|TRBJ1-5
TGTGCCAGCAATTTCAATGGGGTTCAGCCCCAGCATTTT
CASNFNGVQPQHF
>-|many|TRBV6-6|TRBJ2-7
TGTGCCAGCAGACCCCTCGGGACTCACTACGAGCAGTACTTC
CASRPLGTHYEQYF
>-|-|TRBV18|TRBJ2-7
TGTGCCAGCTCAGCCGGGGGCGCCTACGAGCAGTACTTC
CASSAGGAYEQYF
>-|few|TRBV30|TRBJ1-1
TGTGCCTGGAGTGTCGGGCCTCTGGGGACTGAAGCTTTCTTT
CAWSVGPLGTEAFF
>TRBD1|-|TRBV19|TRBJ2-7
TGTGCCACCACCGGACAGGGGTGGCACGAGCAGTACTTC
CATTGQGWHEQYF
>-|-|TRBV6-5|TRBJ1-5
TGTGCCAGCAGCCCTTACCAGGGCAATCAGCCCCAGCATTTT
CASSPYQGNQPQHF
>-|-|TRBV30|TRBJ1-1
TGTGCCTGGAGTGGATTAACAGGTATGAACACTGAAGCTTTCTTT
CAWSGLTGMNTEAFF
>-|-|TRBV27|TRBJ1-2
TGTGCCAGCAGTTTATCCCGGGGAAGGGGCTATGGCTACACCTTC
CASSLSRGRGYGYTF
>-|-|TRBV27|TRBJ2-1
TGTGCCAGCAGTCCCAATAGCGGTCATGAGCAGTTCTTC
CASSPNSGHEQFF
>-|-|TRBV6-5|TRBJ2-1
TGTGCCAGCAGTTGGGGAGGGGGGGAGCAGTTCTTC
CASSWGGGEQFF
>-|-|TRBV7-2|TRBJ2-5
TGTGCCAGCAGCTTAGTCGCTTCGGGCCAAAAGACCCAGTACTTC
CASSLVASGQKTQYF
>-|few|TRBV4-1|TRBJ2-5
TGCGCCAGCAGCCAACCCTCTCAAGATACCCAGTACTTC
CASSQPSQDTQYF
>-|-|TRBV30|TRBJ1-1
TGTGCCTGGAGTGTACGGGATCTGGTGGGGGCTGAAGCTTTCTTT
CAWSVRDLVGAEAFF
>-|-|TRBV4-2|TRBJ1-6
TGTGCCAGCAGCCTCAAGGGACTGAATTCACCCCTCCACTTT
CASSLKGLNSPLHF
>-|few|TRBV11-2|TRBJ1-5
TGTGCCAGCAGCTTCCTGGGGCTCAGCAATCAGCCCCAGCATTTT
CASSFLGLSNQPQHF
>-|-|TRBV11-2|TRBJ2-7
TGTGCCAGCAGCTCCCTAGGGGAGCCCTACGAGCAGTACTTC
CASSSLGEPYEQYF
>-|-|TRBV7-3|TRBJ1-2
TGTGCCAGCAGCTTGGGGAGAGAAGTTTATGGCTACACCTTC
CASSLGREVYGYTF
>-|few|TRBV9|TRBJ1-3
TGTGCCAGCAGCTCCCGGAGGGGCTCTGGGAACACCATATATTTT
CASSSRRGSGNTIYF
>-|few|TRBV7-9|TRBJ1-1
TGTGCCAGCAGCCCCGCCGGGGGGATGAACACTGAAGCTTTCTTT
CASSPAGGMNTEAFF
>TRBD1|few|TRBV7-9|TRBJ1-1
TGTGCCAGCAGCTCTAGACAGGGGTCGAACACTGAAGCTTTCTTT
CASSSRQGSNTEAFF
>-|few|TRBV7-8|TRBJ1-2
TGTGCCTCGACCAAGGGGGTAGGAGGCTACACCTTC
CASTKGVGGYTF
>TRBD1|-|TRBV5-1|TRBJ1-2
TGCGCCAGCGGGGACAGCGATGGCTACACCTTC
CASGDSDGYTF
>TRBD1|-|TRBV6-6|TRBJ1-5
TGTGCCAGCAAAGGGGGACAGGGGGCGAGCAATCAGCCCCAGCATTTT
CASKGGQGASNQPQHF
>-|many|TRBV7-9|TRBJ2-2
TGTGCCAGCAGCTTAGCGGTGAACGGGGAGCTGTTTTTT
CASSLAVNGELFF
>-|-|TRBV9|TRBJ2-5
TGTGCCAGCAGCGTAGAAGGATACCCTGGGGAGACCCAGTACTTC
CASSVEGYPGETQYF